The clone carrying this T cell receptor beta chain was observed a few times. Trimming removed 5 bases from V and 6 bases from J, with 13 bases in between. From germline, CDR1 is LGHNA and CDR2 YSLEER. The CDR3 is made up of 14 amino acids. This entry is derived from a study of blood T cell repertoires in COVID-19. In the study overall: Acute and convalescent COVID-19 samples came from the United States, Italy and Spain. Sample material is recorded as cDNA or gDNA derived from T cells, B-cell-depleted T cells, or PBMCs.

As processed by the authors: Reference gene primer amplification gave estimated nucleated cell counts. TCRdb's table, derived via immunoSEQ multiplex PCR, lists solely in-frame clones and lacks some. That table supplies the V and J calls and clone size; D and trimming were determined from the DNA. Found here are about 140,000 clones, about 77% of them singletons; the top ten hold approximately 9.4%. This receptor was obtained from a woman aged 45 to 65 with active or convalescent COVID-19. J is TRBJ2-2 and V is TRBV4-3; a weak D match, TRBD1 (6 bases). The sample consisted of peripheral blood. The chain's CDR3 is CASSTQGRAGELFF. In DNA form, the CDR3 reads TGCGCCAGCAGCACACAGGGAAGGGCCGGGGAGCTGTTTTTT.